This is a list of T cell receptor beta chains from one sample in a study of T cells in Graves' hyperthyroidism and ophthalmopathy. TCRdb reanalysed the multiplex PCR reads using MiXCR and keeps one entry per CDR3 protein. The sample has approximately 640,000 distinct CDR3 sequences; 45% are singletons. The material sequenced was peripheral blood or thyroid tissue (not recorded which). The receptors were sampled from an adult man with Graves' disease, either hyperthyroidism or ophthalmopathy (not recorded which). Each CDR3 is given with its conserved first and last residue. The order of the fields is J gene, CDR3 length, clone size, V gene, D gene, CDR3 DNA, CDR3 protein. The D gene is left open where the match is weak. Expanded clones get a size class; other rows say once, few or many, or leave the size out.

TRBJ2-7,14,-,TRBV10-3,-,TGTGCCATCAGCAACGGTCGTCGGCCCTACGAGCAGTACTTC,CAISNGRRPYEQYF
TRBJ2-7,17,-,TRBV15,-,TGTGCCACCAGCAGTGCCAAGGGAACAGGGCTAACCTACGAGCAGTACTTC,CATSSAKGTGLTYEQYF
TRBJ2-7,15,few,TRBV7-9,TRBD1,TGTGCCAGCAGCCAGGGTGAGGGACAGGGCTACGAGCAGTACTTC,CASSQGEGQGYEQYF
TRBJ2-7,14,few,TRBV6-6,TRBD1,TGTGCCAGCAGCTACTCACCGACAGGGGACGAGCAGTACTTC,CASSYSPTGDEQYF
TRBJ1-1,12,-,TRBV6-5,-,TGTGCCAGTGGACGTTTGGACACTGAAGCTTTCTTT,CASGRLDTEAFF
TRBJ1-6,16,-,TRBV25-1,TRBD1,TGTGCCAGTAGGGTTTCGACAGGGGGCCTCAGTTCACCCCTCCACTTT,CASRVSTGGLSSPLHF
TRBJ1-2,13,-,TRBV20-1,-,TGCAGTGCTAGAGACAGAGACTGGGGGGGCTACACCTTC,CSARDRDWGGYTF
TRBJ1-2,16,-,TRBV15,-,TGTGCCACCAGCAGCTCGCACAGGGCAAGTTACCATGGCTACACCTTC,CATSSSHRASYHGYTF
TRBJ1-1,15,-,TRBV12-3/TRBV12-4,TRBD1,TGTGCCAGCAGTTGGGGGGGACAGGGAAACACTGAAGCTTTCTTT,CASSWGGQGNTEAFF
TRBJ2-5,16,-,TRBV20-1,TRBD2,TGCAGTGCTAGAATTGGACTAGCCCAAAGGGAGGAGGCCCAGTACTTC,CSARIGLAQREEAQYF
TRBJ2-7,12,-,TRBV29-1,-,TGCAGTTTAGTCCCGGGGGCTTACGAGCAGTACTTC,CSLVPGAYEQYF
TRBJ2-5,13,many,TRBV7-7,TRBD1,TGTGCTAGCAGCTTTGACAGGGATGAGACCCAGTACTTC,CASSFDRDETQYF
TRBJ1-3,16,once,TRBV6-5,-,TGTGCCAGCAGTTTAGCTCGTAGGGGCTCTGGAAACACCATATATTTT,CASSLARRGSGNTIYF
TRBJ1-2,14,-,TRBV7-7,TRBD1,TGTGCTAGCAGCTACTCGGAAGGGGGCAATGGCTACACCTTC,CASSYSEGGNGYTF
TRBJ1-2,13,-,TRBV29-1,TRBD1,TGCAGCGTATTGGGACAGCCTATGAGAGGCTACACCTTC,CSVLGQPMRGYTF
TRBJ1-1,15,-,TRBV18,-,TGTGCCAGCTCACCAAGAGGGGGAATGAACACTGAAGCTTTCTTT,CASSPRGGMNTEAFF
TRBJ2-1,14,-,TRBV7-9,TRBD2,TGTGCCAGCAGCGCCGCCGGGAGGAACAATGAGCAGTTCTTC,CASSAAGRNNEQFF
TRBJ1-3,17,many,TRBV7-9,-,TGTGCCAGCAGCTTAGACCGAGGCAAGATCTCTGGAAACACCATATATTTT,CASSLDRGKISGNTIYF
TRBJ1-5,15,many,TRBV10-2,-,TGCGCCAGCAGTGATAAAGGGGTTAGCAATCAGCCCCAGCATTTT,CASSDKGVSNQPQHF
TRBJ1-5,14,-,TRBV9,-,TGTGCCAGCAGCCGAGACAGATTCAATCAGCCCCAGCATTTT,CASSRDRFNQPQHF
TRBJ1-5,13,few,TRBV2,-,TGTGCCAGCAGTTGGGACGGGAATCAGCCCCAGCATTTT,CASSWDGNQPQHF
TRBJ2-7,15,-,TRBV7-9,-,TGTGCCAGCAGTTACTCCCCGGGGTTGTCCTACGAGCAGTACTTC,CASSYSPGLSYEQYF
TRBJ1-2,14,-,TRBV10-3,-,TGTGCCATCAGTGACACCGACGGGACGACTGGCTACACCTTC,CAISDTDGTTGYTF